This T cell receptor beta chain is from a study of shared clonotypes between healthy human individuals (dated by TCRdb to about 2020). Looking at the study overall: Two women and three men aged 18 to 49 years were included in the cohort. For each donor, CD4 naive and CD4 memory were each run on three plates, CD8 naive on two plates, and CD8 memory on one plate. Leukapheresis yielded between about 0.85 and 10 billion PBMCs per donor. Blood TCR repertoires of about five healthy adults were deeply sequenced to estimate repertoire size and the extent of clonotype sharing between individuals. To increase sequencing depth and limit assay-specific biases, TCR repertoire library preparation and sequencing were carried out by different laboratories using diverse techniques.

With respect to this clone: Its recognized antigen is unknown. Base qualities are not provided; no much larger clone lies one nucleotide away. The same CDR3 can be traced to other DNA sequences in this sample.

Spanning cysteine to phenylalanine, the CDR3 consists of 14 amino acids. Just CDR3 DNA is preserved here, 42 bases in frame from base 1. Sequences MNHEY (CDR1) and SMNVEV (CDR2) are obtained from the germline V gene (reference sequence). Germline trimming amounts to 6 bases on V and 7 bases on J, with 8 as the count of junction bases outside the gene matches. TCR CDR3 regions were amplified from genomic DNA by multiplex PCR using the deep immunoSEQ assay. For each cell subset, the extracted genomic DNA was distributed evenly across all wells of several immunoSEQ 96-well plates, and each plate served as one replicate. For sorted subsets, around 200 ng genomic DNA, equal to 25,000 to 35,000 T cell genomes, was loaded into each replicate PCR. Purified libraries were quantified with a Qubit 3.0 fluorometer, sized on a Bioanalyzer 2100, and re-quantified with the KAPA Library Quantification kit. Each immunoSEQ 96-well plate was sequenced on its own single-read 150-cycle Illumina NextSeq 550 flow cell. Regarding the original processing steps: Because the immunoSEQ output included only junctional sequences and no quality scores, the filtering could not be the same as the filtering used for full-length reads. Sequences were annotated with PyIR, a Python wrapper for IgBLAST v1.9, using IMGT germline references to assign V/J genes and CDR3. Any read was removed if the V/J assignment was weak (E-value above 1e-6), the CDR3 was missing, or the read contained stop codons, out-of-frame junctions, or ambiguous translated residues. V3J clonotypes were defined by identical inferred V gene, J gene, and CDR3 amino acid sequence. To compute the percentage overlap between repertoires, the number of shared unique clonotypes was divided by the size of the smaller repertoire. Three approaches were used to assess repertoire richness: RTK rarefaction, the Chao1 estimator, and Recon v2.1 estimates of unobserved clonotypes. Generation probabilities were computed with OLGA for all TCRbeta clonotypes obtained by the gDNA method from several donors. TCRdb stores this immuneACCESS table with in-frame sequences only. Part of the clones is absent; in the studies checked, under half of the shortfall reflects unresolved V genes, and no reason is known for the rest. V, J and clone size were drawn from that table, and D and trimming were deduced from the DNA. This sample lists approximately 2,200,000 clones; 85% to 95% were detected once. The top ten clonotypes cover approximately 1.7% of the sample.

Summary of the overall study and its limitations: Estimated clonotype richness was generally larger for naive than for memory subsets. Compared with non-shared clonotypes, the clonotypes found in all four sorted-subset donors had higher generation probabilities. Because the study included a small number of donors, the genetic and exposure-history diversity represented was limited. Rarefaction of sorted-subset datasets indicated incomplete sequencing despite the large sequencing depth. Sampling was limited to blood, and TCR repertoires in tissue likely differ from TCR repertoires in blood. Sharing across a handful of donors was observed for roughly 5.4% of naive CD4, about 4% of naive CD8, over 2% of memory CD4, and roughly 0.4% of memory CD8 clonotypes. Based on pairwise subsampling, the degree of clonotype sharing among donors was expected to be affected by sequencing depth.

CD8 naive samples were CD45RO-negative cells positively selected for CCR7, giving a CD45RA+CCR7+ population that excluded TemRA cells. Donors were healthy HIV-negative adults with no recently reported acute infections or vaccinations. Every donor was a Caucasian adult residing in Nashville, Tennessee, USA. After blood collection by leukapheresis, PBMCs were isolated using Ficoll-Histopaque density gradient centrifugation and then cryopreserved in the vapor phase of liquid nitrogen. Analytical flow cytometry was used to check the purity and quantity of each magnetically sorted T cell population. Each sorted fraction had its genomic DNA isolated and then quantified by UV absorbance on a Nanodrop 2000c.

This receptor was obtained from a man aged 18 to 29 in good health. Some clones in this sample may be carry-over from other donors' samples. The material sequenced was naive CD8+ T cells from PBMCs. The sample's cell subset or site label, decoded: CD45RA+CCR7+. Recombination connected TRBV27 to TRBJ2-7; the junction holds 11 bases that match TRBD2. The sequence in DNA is TGTGCCAGCAGCCTAGCGGGAGGACCAGGGGAGCAGTACTTC. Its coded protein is CASSLAGGPGEQYF.